This record concerns one TCR beta chain sequence. Clinical histories supplied by participants themselves formed the basis of cohort assignment. This specimen belongs to a study of blood T cell repertoires in COVID-19. Overall study context: COVID-19 samples from acute and convalescent phases originated in the United States, Italy and Spain. From T cells, B-cell-depleted T cells, or PBMCs came the material, which was cDNA or gDNA.

TCRdb's table, derived via immunoSEQ multiplex PCR, lists solely in-frame clones and lacks some. The table has approximately 210,000 clones, around 80% seen once. This CDR3 has 14 amino acids. J was trimmed by 8 bases and V by 6 bases; bases with no gene match: 9. CDR1 MNHEY and CDR2 SVGAGI come from the germline V gene. The clonotype comes from a man aged 25 to 40 with acute COVID-19. The sequenced sample consisted of PBMCs or T cells enriched from blood (not recorded which). The chain carries TRBV6-5 and TRBJ1-2, with 10 bases identical to TRBD1. CDR3 DNA sequence: TGTGCCAGCAGCCGCACCGGGACAGGGGTCGGCTACACCTTC. Residues: CASSRTGTGVGYTF.